The next 22 T cell receptor beta chains were all read from a single sample in a study of blood T cell repertoires in COVID-19 (dated by TCRdb to 2018 to 2021). Libraries were made using the immunoSEQ multiplex PCR assay. The clones in this table, taken by TCRdb from immuneACCESS, are in-frame only. Not every clone is retained; where verified, under half of the shortfall comes from an unresolved V gene, and the cause of the rest is unknown. The sample table records 380,000 or so clones; approximately 86% of these occur just once. The ten largest clones add up to roughly 2% of the sample. Sequencing was performed on PBMCs or T cells enriched from blood (not recorded which). All receptors derive from a woman in her thirties or forties with acute COVID-19.

The J gene is TRBJ2-7, the V gene TRBV6-5; 9 nucleotides line up with TRBD2. V lost 5 bases, J lost 3 bases, and 5 bases stayed unmatched. There are 14 residues in the CDR3. Per the germline V gene, CDR1 is MNHEY and CDR2 is SVGAGI. The CDR3 nucleotides are TGTGCCAGCAGTCTCAGAGCGGGGGGCTACGAGCAGTACTTC. Its translation is CASSLRAGGYEQYF.

CDR3 in amino acids: CASRPNDLGTEAFF. The DNA of the CDR3 is TGTGCCAGCAGGCCAAATGATCTCGGCACTGAAGCTTTCTTT. The rearrangement joins TRBV2 to TRBJ1-1; D is undetermined. In germline, CDR1 is SNHLY, CDR2 FYNNEI. The length of the CDR3 is 14 residues. Trimming pared 6 bases from V and 4 bases from J, leaving 15 bases between. The full variable domain, rest sourced from reference TRBV2 and TRBJ1-1, is EPEVTQTPSHQVTQMGQEVILRCVPISNHLYFYWYRQILGQKVEFLVSFYNNEISEKSEIFDDQFSVERPDGSNFTLKIRSTKLEDSAMYFCASRPNDLGTEAFFGQGTRLTVV.

The V gene is TRBV6-5, the J gene TRBJ1-2, with TRBD1 as a possible D gene (5 bases). Germline CDR1 reads MNHEY; CDR2 reads SVGAGI. V lost 1 base and J lost 5, with 11 bases in between. The CDR3 spans 14 residues. DNA of the CDR3: TGTGCCAGCAGTTACTTAGCTCAGGGATATGGCTACACCTTC. The encoded protein is CASSYLAQGYGYTF.

This chain joins TRBV19 and TRBJ1-3; weak D call: TRBD1 (5 bases). Germline CDR1 reads LNHDA; CDR2 reads SQIVND (reference sequence). The CDR3 has 13 residues. V was cut by 11 bases and J by 0 bases, with 11 bases left in between. In DNA form, the CDR3 reads TGTGCCTGCGGGAGGGGCTCTGGAAACACCATATATTTT. It translates to CACGRGSGNTIYF.

V is TRBV7-2 and J is TRBJ2-1, with 13 nucleotides matching TRBD2. CDR1 is SGHTA and CDR2 is FQGNSA in the germline V gene. CDR3 length: 15 residues. V lost 4 bases, J lost 7 bases, and 4 bases stayed unmatched. The CDR3 region has the DNA TGTGCCAGCAGCTACACTAGCGGGGGGGCGAATGAGCAGTTCTTC. Its translation: CASSYTSGGANEQFF.

The V gene is TRBV2, the J gene TRBJ1-2, with 9 bases aligning to TRBD1. The V gene's germline CDR1 is SNHLY and CDR2 FYNNEI. V lost 6 bases and J lost 6; bases outside the gene matches: 8. The CDR3 is made up of 14 amino acids. CDR3 DNA: TGTGCCAGCAGCCGAACAGGGGGCTCTGATGGCTACACCTTC. Translated: CASSRTGGSDGYTF.

V is TRBV3-1 (or the pseudogene TRBV3-2) and J is TRBJ2-7; 11 bases are a match to TRBD2. Germline V lookup: CDR1 LGHDT, CDR2 YNNKEL (reference sequence). This CDR3 region has 17 residues. V trimming: 1 base; J trimming: 2 bases; junction bases outside the gene matches: 7. The CDR3 bases are TGTGCCAGCAGCCAAGTAGCTAGCGGGGGGCCTACCTACGAGCAGTACTTC. It codes for CASSQVASGGPTYEQYF.

The chain is built from TRBV2 and TRBJ1-1; 7 bases are shared with TRBD1. Germline lookup yields CDR1 SNHLY and CDR2 FYNNEI. V lost 5 bases, J lost 5 bases, and 8 bases stayed unmatched. The CDR3 sequence is 14 residues long. CDR3 residues: CASSKTGAGTEAFF. CDR3 DNA sequence: TGTGCCAGCAGTAAAACAGGGGCGGGGACTGAAGCTTTCTTT.

The rearrangement joins TRBV5-1 to TRBJ1-2; D possibly corresponds to TRBD1 (5 bases). Germline V CDR1 and CDR2: SGHRS, YFSETQ. Trimming cost V 2 bases and J 7 bases, with 12 bases left between them. This CDR3 has 13 residues. CDR3 sequence: CASSLNTGAGYTF. The CDR3 DNA sequence: TGCGCCAGCAGCTTAAACACAGGCGCTGGCTACACCTTC.

A few counts support this clone. The chain combines TRBV29-1 with TRBJ1-1, with 8 bases aligning to TRBD1. The CDR3 spans 13 residues. V dropped 6 bases and J dropped 5; count of bases not matched to a gene: 8. Germline V gene sequence: CDR1 SQVTM, CDR2 ANQGSEA. The CDR3 spells CSVSTGGWTEAFF. The CDR3 nucleotides are TGCAGCGTAAGTACAGGGGGATGGACTGAAGCTTTCTTT.

As to this clone: Distinct nucleotide sequences in the sample also encode this CDR3. V and J are TRBV2 and TRBJ1-2, with 9 bases matching TRBD1. In germline, CDR1 is SNHLY, CDR2 FYNNEI. Germline trimming cut 2 bases from V and 5 bases from J; bases unmatched to any gene: 3. This CDR3 has 14 residues. In DNA form, the CDR3 reads TGTGCCAGCAGTGAACTACAGGGGGCATATGGCTACACCTTC. Its translation: CASSELQGAYGYTF. Filled out from reference TRBV2 and TRBJ1-2, the complete variable domain reads EPEVTQTPSHQVTQMGQEVILRCVPISNHLYFYWYRQILGQKVEFLVSFYNNEISEKSEIFDDQFSVERPDGSNFTLKIRSTKLEDSAMYFCASSELQGAYGYTFGSGTRLTVV.

This clone showed up many times. This specimen includes other DNA sequences encoding the same CDR3. For the CDR3, the DNA is TGTGCCAGCTCACCACCCAGGGTTGGGGCCAAAAACATTCAGTACTTC. As protein: CASSPPRVGAKNIQYF. The chain uses TRBV18 and TRBJ2-4; TRBD1 is a possible D gene (5 bases). The CDR3 spans 16 residues. Trimming shortened V by 0 bases and J by 1 base, and 10 bases separated the two germline ends. Germline values: CDR1 KGHSH, CDR2 LQKENI. The complete variable domain, with remaining parts taken from reference TRBV18 and TRBJ2-4, reads NAGVMQNPRHLVRRRGQEARLRCSPMKGHSHVYWYRQLPEEGLKFMVYLQKENIIDESGMPKERFSAEFPKEGPSILRIQQVVRGDSAAYFCASSPPRVGAKNIQYFGAGTRLSVL.

The rearrangement uses TRBV5-6 and TRBJ1-2, with D maybe TRBD1 (6 bases). The CDR3 spans 16 residues. Germline V gene data show CDR1 as SGHDT and CDR2 as YYEEEE. The V end lost 0 bases, the J end lost 6 bases, and 18 bases lay between the germline ends. The CDR3 nucleotides are TGTGCCAGCAGCTTGGTCGCCAGGGGTTATAGTAATGGCTACACCTTC. Protein: CASSLVARGYSNGYTF.

This chain joins TRBV4-1 and TRBJ1-2; D unresolved. Germline V lookup: CDR1 MGHRA, CDR2 YSYEKL. V was cut by 3 bases and J by 7 bases, with 12 bases left in between. This CDR3 is 13 amino acids long. The CDR3 loop reads CASSQRGRGGYTF. In DNA, the CDR3 is TGCGCCAGCAGCCAGAGAGGGAGAGGTGGCTACACCTTC.

CDR3 coding DNA: TGCGCCAGCAGAGAGGGACACAGCACCGGGGAGCTGTTTTTT. Translated: CASREGHSTGELFF. The chain links TRBV5-1 to TRBJ2-2; D may be TRBD1 (6 bases). This CDR3 spans 14 amino acids. Trimming stripped 5 bases from V and 4 bases from J, with 12 bases between. Germline loops: CDR1 SGHRS, CDR2 YFSETQ. Using reference TRBV5-1 and TRBJ2-2 for the parts outside the CDR3, the full variable domain is KAGVTQTPRYLIKTRGQQVTLSCSPISGHRSVSWYQQTPGQGLQFLFEYFSETQRNKGNFPGRFSGRQFSNSRSEMNVSTLELGDSALYLCASREGHSTGELFFGEGSRLTVL.

The chain couples TRBV4-1 to TRBJ1-3; a weak D match, TRBD1 (6 bases). Germline-derived CDR1 and CDR2 are MGHRA and YSYEKL. V shed 2 bases and J shed 0 bases, with 11 bases lying between them. CDR3 length equals 16 residues. In DNA, the CDR3 is TGCGCCAGCAGCCAAAATGACAGGAGCTCTGGAAACACCATATATTTT. Its protein is CASSQNDRSSGNTIYF.

The chain recombines TRBV20-1 with TRBJ2-2, with D unclear. Looked up from germline, CDR1 is DFQATT and CDR2 is SNEGSKA (reference sequence). The CDR3 contains 11 residues. V lost 8 bases and J lost 3, with 7 bases in between. CDR3 in DNA: TGCAGTTCTCCCTACACCGGGGAGCTGTTTTTT. Protein sequence: CSSPYTGELFF.

This chain joins TRBV19 and TRBJ2-3; 9 bases agree with TRBD1. This CDR3 has 16 residues. Germline V gene lookup returns CDR1 LNHDA and CDR2 SQIVND (reference sequence). The ends lost 6 bases at V and 1 base at J; junction bases unmatched: 8. The CDR3: CASSQTRDRGTDTQYF. In DNA, the CDR3 is TGTGCCAGTAGCCAAACCCGGGACAGGGGCACAGATACGCAGTATTTT.

The chain recombines TRBV19 with TRBJ1-2; D is possibly TRBD1 (5 bases). The germline V and J ends were trimmed by 10 bases and 7 bases, with 22 bases remaining between them. Germline V CDR1 and CDR2: LNHDA, SQIVND (reference sequence). The CDR3 covers 14 residues. The CDR3 spells CATGGEGEGGGYTF. The DNA for the CDR3 is TGTGCCACCGGAGGGGAGGGTGAAGGAGGTGGCTACACCTTC.

DNA for the CDR3: TGCAGTGCCCAGGGTACCGGGGAGCTGTTTTTT. Amino acid sequence: CSAQGTGELFF. V usage is TRBV20-1 and J usage is TRBJ2-2, with D possibly TRBD1 on 5 matching bases. Germline values: CDR1 DFQATT, CDR2 SNEGSKA (reference sequence). This CDR3 is built from 11 residues. Trimming shortened V by 6 bases and J by 5 bases, and 7 bases separated the two germline ends.

The V call is TRBV11-2, the J call TRBJ1-1, with D possibly matching TRBD1 (6 bases). Germline CDR1 SGHAT, CDR2 FQNNGV. The CDR3 covers 14 residues. V was shortened by 2 bases and J by 7 bases, with 14 bases between the two germline ends. The CDR3, as DNA: TGTGCCAGCAGCTTATGGCCAGGGGCGGGTGAAGCTTTCTTT. Translated, it gives CASSLWPGAGEAFF.

The chain links TRBV19 to TRBJ1-5; no clear D. V was shortened by 2 bases and J by 3 bases, with 11 bases between the two germline ends. Germline V lookup: CDR1 LNHDA, CDR2 SQIVND (reference sequence). The CDR3 runs to 15 residues. CDR3 coding DNA: TGTGCCAGTAGTATAAACGGGAACGTCAATCAGCCCCAGCATTTT. Translated: CASSINGNVNQPQHF.